One sample yielded the 32 T cell receptor beta chains listed below, sequenced in a study of PD-L1 blockade in urothelial cancer (dated by TCRdb to the late 2010s). Per the publication, the time point label means: pretreatment peripheral blood. The method behind the library was the immunoSEQ multiplex PCR assay. The source is immuneACCESS, and TCRdb retained only in-frame sequences with V and J called. Part of the clones is not carried over; for the studies checked, unresolved V genes explain less than half of this, and the remainder is unexplained. The sample contains about 52,000 clones, more than 80% of them found a single time. The ten largest make up less than 1.5% of the sample. Sequences were derived from PBMCs, sampled around atezolizumab (anti-PD-L1) treatment. The origin of the receptors is a middle-aged man with urothelial cancer.

The V call is TRBV2, the J call TRBJ2-1; 8 bases map to TRBD1. CDR1 is SNHLY, CDR2 FYNNEI, per germline. The CDR3 has 14 residues. The V gene end was trimmed by 8 bases and the J gene end by 4 bases; junction bases not matched to a gene: 7. CDR3 in amino acids: CASPRDRRYNEQFF. CDR3 sequence (DNA): TGTGCCAGCCCCCGGGACAGGAGATACAATGAGCAGTTCTTC.

The chain links TRBV9 to TRBJ2-7; D unclear. The CDR3 is made up of 13 amino acids. V was pared by 7 bases and J by 3 bases, with 14 bases between. From germline, CDR1 is SGDLS and CDR2 YYNGEE. The CDR3 reads CASGHGGGYEQYF. CDR3 nucleotide sequence: TGTGCCAGCGGTCACGGTGGTGGCTACGAGCAGTACTTC.

The V call is TRBV11-2, the J call TRBJ2-6, with 9 bases aligning to TRBD1. The CDR3 consists of 17 residues. Germline trimming cut 3 bases from V and 0 bases from J; bases unmatched to any gene: 3. The germline V gene has CDR1 SGHAT and CDR2 FQNNGV. The CDR3 DNA reads as TGTGCCAGCAGCTTGGGACAGGGCCTCTCTGGGGCCAACGTCCTGACTTTC. Its protein is CASSLGQGLSGANVLTF.

This sequence joins TRBV5-1 and TRBJ2-7; 8 nucleotides match TRBD2. This CDR3 has 18 residues. V lost 0 bases, J lost 2 bases, and 13 bases stayed unmatched. The germline V gene encodes CDR1 SGHRS and CDR2 YFSETQ. The CDR3: CASSLGGSLKAGAYEQYF. The CDR3 DNA reads TGCGCCAGCAGCTTGGGTGGCAGTCTCAAAGCGGGGGCCTACGAGCAGTACTTC. Based on the CDR3 plus reference TRBV5-1 and TRBJ2-7, the full variable domain is KAGVTQTPRYLIKTRGQQVTLSCSPISGHRSVSWYQQTPGQGLQFLFEYFSETQRNKGNFPGRFSGRQFSNSRSEMNVSTLELGDSALYLCASSLGGSLKAGAYEQYFGPGTRLTVT.

The rearrangement joins TRBV20-1 to TRBJ1-2; D not certain. The CDR3 extends over 11 amino acids. Germline V gene data show CDR1 as DFQATT and CDR2 as SNEGSKA (reference sequence). V was pared by 0 bases and J by 6 bases, with 5 bases between. CDR3 region: CSAREIDGYTF. As DNA, the CDR3 is TGCAGTGCTAGAGAAATAGATGGCTACACCTTC.

The V and J genes are TRBV5-4 and TRBJ2-7; TRBD2 matches 9 bases. The CDR3 runs to 15 residues. J was trimmed by 7 bases and V by 0 bases; bases with no gene match: 8. CDR1 is SGHNT, CDR2 YYREEE, per germline (reference sequence). The CDR3 bases are TGTGCCAGCAGCTTGGCCGGGCGGGGGGGCCAAGAGCAGTACTTC. Protein sequence: CASSLAGRGGQEQYF. Full variable domain (remainder filled in from reference TRBV5-4 and TRBJ2-7): ETGVTQSPTHLIKTRGQQVTLRCSSQSGHNTVSWYQQALGQGPQFIFQYYREEENGRGNFPPRFSGLQFPNYSSELNVNALELDDSALYLCASSLAGRGGQEQYFGPGTRLTVT.

The chain uses TRBV29-1 and TRBJ1-5; D ambiguous. The CDR3 is 13 residues long. From germline, CDR1 is SQVTM and CDR2 ANQGSEA. V lost 2 bases and J lost 0, with 5 bases in between. CDR3 sequence reads: CSVETGSNQPQHF. The CDR3 DNA reads TGCAGCGTTGAAACGGGTAGCAATCAGCCCCAGCATTTT.

J is TRBJ2-3 and V is TRBV6-4; 9 nucleotides agree with TRBD2. The germline V gene encodes CDR1 MRHNA and CDR2 SNTAGT. Unmatched junction bases numbered 9, after V lost 0 bases and J lost 8 bases. CDR3 length equals 16 residues. The CDR3 DNA reads as TGTGCCAGCAGTGACTCGACTAGCGGTCCCTTAGGTACGCAGTATTTT. This sequence encodes CASSDSTSGPLGTQYF.

This clone was detected only once. The chain employs TRBV7-3 and TRBJ2-3; TRBD2 is a possible D gene (6 bases). The V and J ends lost 3 bases and 1 base respectively, with 11 bases between them. CDR1 SGHTA and CDR2 FQGTGA come from the germline V gene. This CDR3 contains 15 residues. Here the CDR3 reads CASSLRRGGTDTQYF. The CDR3 DNA reads as TGTGCCAGCAGCTTGAGGAGGGGCGGCACAGATACGCAGTATTTT.

V usage is TRBV6-5 and J usage is TRBJ2-7, with 8 nucleotides matching TRBD2. With V trimmed by 6 bases and J by 2 bases, 9 bases remained unmatched. Germline assignment: CDR1 MNHEY and CDR2 SVGAGI. This CDR3 has 15 residues. The CDR3 bases are TGTGCCAGCAGGGATAGCGGGAAATTCCCCTACGAGCAGTACTTC. Its translation: CASRDSGKFPYEQYF.

Regarding this clone: This sample includes further DNA sequences coding for the same CDR3. This chain joins TRBV9 and TRBJ2-5, with D maybe TRBD2 (6 bases). With 4 bases removed from V and 4 bases from J, the gap between germline ends came to 14 bases. The CDR3 extends over 14 amino acids. Per the germline V gene, CDR1 is SGDLS and CDR2 is YYNGEE. CDR3 nucleotides: TGTGCCAGCAGCTACTCCACTAGCATAGAGACCCAGTACTTC. It encodes CASSYSTSIETQYF.

The J gene is TRBJ2-1, the V gene TRBV6-5; 7 nucleotides match TRBD1. The CDR3 covers 15 residues. V was clipped by 4 bases and J by 5 bases; unmatched bases: 8. Germline V CDR1 and CDR2: MNHEY, SVGAGI. CDR3 sequence: CASSWTGRNNNEQFF. The CDR3, as DNA: TGTGCCAGCAGTTGGACAGGCCGGAATAACAATGAGCAGTTCTTC.

The chain combines TRBV7-2 with TRBJ2-5, with 10 bases aligning to TRBD2. The germline gives CDR1 SGHTA, CDR2 FQGNSA. The CDR3 has 18 amino acids. The trim removed 4 bases at V and 1 base at J, leaving 12 bases unmatched. DNA of the CDR3: TGTGCCAGCAGCTCGAGGGGGCTAGCGGGGGACCCCCAAGAGACCCAGTACTTC. It translates to CASSSRGLAGDPQETQYF.

CDR3 DNA sequence: TGTGCCAGCAGCTTGACAGAGACTTCTAATGAAAAACTGTTTTTT. Translation: CASSLTETSNEKLFF. J is TRBJ1-4 and V is TRBV11-2; maybe TRBD1 (5 bases). Germline V gives CDR1 SGHAT, CDR2 FQNNGV. V lost 3 bases and J lost 3, with 11 bases in between. This CDR3 is built from 15 residues.

This chain connects TRBV5-8 to TRBJ2-1; no clear D gene. V lost 0 bases and J lost 3, with 7 bases in between. Germline V gene lookup returns CDR1 SGHTS and CDR2 YDEGEE. The CDR3 runs 14 residues. The CDR3 loop is CASSLAHSYNEQFF. CDR3 in DNA: TGTGCCAGCAGCTTGGCCCATAGCTACAATGAGCAGTTCTTC.

The genes are TRBV7-9 and TRBJ2-7, with 11 positions matching TRBD2. Unmatched junction bases numbered 17, after V lost 5 bases and J lost 5 bases. In germline, CDR1 is SEHNR, CDR2 FQNEAQ (reference sequence). The CDR3 covers 18 residues. The CDR3 bases are TGTGCCAGCAGCCCGCGTCTGGGTCAACTAGCGGGAGAGAACGAGCAGTACTTC. Encoded protein: CASSPRLGQLAGENEQYF.

This clone was picked up one time. The J gene is TRBJ1-1, the V gene TRBV5-1; the D gene is possibly TRBD1 (6 bases). With 2 bases removed from V and 6 bases from J, the gap between germline ends came to 20 bases. This CDR3 is built from 16 residues. Per the germline V gene, CDR1 is SGHRS and CDR2 is YFSETQ. The CDR3 sequence: CASSLTGDTGWAEAFF. DNA for the CDR3: TGCGCCAGCAGCTTAACTGGGGACACCGGCTGGGCTGAAGCTTTCTTT. The full variable domain, completed using reference TRBV5-1 and TRBJ1-1, is KAGVTQTPRYLIKTRGQQVTLSCSPISGHRSVSWYQQTPGQGLQFLFEYFSETQRNKGNFPGRFSGRQFSNSRSEMNVSTLELGDSALYLCASSLTGDTGWAEAFFGQGTRLTVV.

This chain links TRBV6-5 with TRBJ2-5; D gene uncertain. The ends were cut back, 0 bases at V and 5 bases at J, with 10 bases in the middle. The CDR3 runs 14 residues. Germline V gene sequence: CDR1 MNHEY, CDR2 SVGAGI. The CDR3 here is CASSYSGLVETQYF. The CDR3 DNA reads as TGTGCCAGCAGTTACTCCGGGTTGGTCGAGACCCAGTACTTC.

About this clone itself: Other DNA sequences within the sample encode an identical CDR3. The CDR3: CASSLGQGGYEQYF. In DNA, the CDR3 is TGTGCCAGCAGCTTAGGACAGGGTGGCTACGAGCAGTACTTC. V and J are TRBV5-4 and TRBJ2-7; 8 bases line up with TRBD1. The CDR3 runs to 14 residues. V lost 2 bases, J lost 3 bases, and 4 bases stayed unmatched. Looked up from germline, CDR1 is SGHNT and CDR2 is YYREEE (reference sequence). Full variable domain (outside the CDR3, taken from reference TRBV5-4 and TRBJ2-7): ETGVTQSPTHLIKTRGQQVTLRCSSQSGHNTVSWYQQALGQGPQFIFQYYREEENGRGNFPPRFSGLQFPNYSSELNVNALELDDSALYLCASSLGQGGYEQYFGPGTRLTVT.

The V and J genes are TRBV21-1 and TRBJ2-2; the DNA was not used to check the table's D call, TRBD1. TRBV21-1 is assigned pseudogene status. The CDR3 is 15 residues long. Written as DNA, the CDR3 is TGTGCCAGCAGCAAGGGACAGTCGAACACCGGGGAGCTGTTTTTT. Protein product: CASSKGQSNTGELFF.

V usage is TRBV27 and J usage is TRBJ1-2; 9 positions agree with TRBD1. The J segment lost 4 bases and the V segment lost 3 bases, leaving 9 bases of the junction unmatched. CDR1 is MNHEY and CDR2 is SMNVEV in the germline V gene (reference sequence). The CDR3 is 16 amino acids. The CDR3: CASSFRDRVSLYGYTF. For the CDR3, the DNA is TGTGCCAGCAGTTTCCGGGACAGGGTCTCCCTCTATGGCTACACCTTC.

V is TRBV11-2 and J is TRBJ2-1; D uncertain. Trimming shortened V by 5 bases and J by 6 bases, and 11 bases separated the two germline ends. The germline gives CDR1 SGHAT, CDR2 FQNNGV. The CDR3 runs to 13 residues. This chain's CDR3 is CASSPRIRNEQFF. Written as DNA, the CDR3 is TGTGCCAGCAGCCCCCGTATCCGCAATGAGCAGTTCTTC.

The chain combines TRBV7-9 with TRBJ2-7; a weak D match, TRBD2 (6 bases). The CDR3 runs to 12 residues. Germline V CDR1 and CDR2: SEHNR, FQNEAQ (reference sequence). The V end lost 4 bases, the J end lost 8 bases, and 12 bases lay between the germline ends. The CDR3 DNA sequence: TGTGCCAGCAGCTCCGGGACTCCGAAGCAGTACTTC. Its translation: CASSSGTPKQYF. Filled out from reference TRBV7-9 and TRBJ2-7, the complete variable domain reads DTGVSQNPRHKITKRGQNVTFRCDPISEHNRLYWYRQTLGQGPEFLTYFQNEAQLEKSRLLSDRFSAERPKGSFSTLEIQRTEQGDSAMYLCASSSGTPKQYFGPGTRLTVT.

This chain links TRBV28 with TRBJ1-2, with TRBD1 identical over 7 bases. With 5 bases clipped from V and 2 bases from J, the junction kept 2 bases outside the gene matches. The CDR3 totals 13 residues. Germline CDR1 and CDR2: MDHEN and SYDVKM. CDR3 bases: TGTGCCAGCAGTATACAGGGGAACTATGGCTACACCTTC. This sequence encodes CASSIQGNYGYTF.

V gene TRBV10-2 combines with J gene TRBJ2-7, with a tentative D call TRBD1 (6 bases). CDR3 length equals 14 residues. Germline lookup yields CDR1 WSHSY and CDR2 SAAADI. The germline V and J ends were trimmed by 3 bases and 1 base, with 10 bases remaining between them. The chain's CDR3 is CASSDLGGSYEQYF. The CDR3 bases are TGCGCCAGCAGTGATCTAGGGGGATCCTACGAGCAGTACTTC.

This chain uses TRBV19 with TRBJ2-3, with D possibly being TRBD2 (6 bases). Germline CDR1 and CDR2: LNHDA and SQIVND (reference sequence). Trimming took 3 bases from V and 0 from J, leaving 7 bases between them. The CDR3 extends over 14 amino acids. CDR3 sequence reads: CASSIGTSTDTQYF. The CDR3 DNA reads as TGTGCCAGTAGTATCGGGACTAGCACAGATACGCAGTATTTT.

V is TRBV25-1 and J is TRBJ2-7, with TRBD1 identical over 9 bases. This CDR3 has 15 amino acids. Germline-derived CDR1 and CDR2 are MGHDK and SYGVNS. J was trimmed by 2 bases and V by 6 bases; bases with no gene match: 8. CDR3 sequence (DNA): TGTGCCAGCAGATCGACAGGGGGTCCTACCTACGAGCAGTACTTC. Protein: CASRSTGGPTYEQYF.

This CDR3 is CASSRRGANQETQYF. CDR3 bases: TGTGCCAGCAGTAGGCGGGGGGCGAACCAAGAGACCCAGTACTTC. The V and J genes are TRBV2 and TRBJ2-5; 8 bases line up with TRBD2. The V and J ends lost 5 bases and 0 bases, in that order; junction bases with no gene match: 5. Germline V gene data show CDR1 as SNHLY and CDR2 as FYNNEI. This CDR3 comprises 15 residues.

The chain combines TRBV7-2 with TRBJ2-1; TRBD1 might be the D (5 bases). Looked up from germline, CDR1 is SGHTA and CDR2 is FQGNSA. The CDR3 totals 11 residues. Deletions cut 3 bases from V and 10 bases from J, with 7 bases between. The CDR3 DNA reads as TGTGCCAGCAGCTTGGGGCAGGAGCAGTTCTTC. Its translation is CASSLGQEQFF.

The chain combines TRBV7-8 with TRBJ2-5; weak D call: TRBD2 (5 bases). Germline CDR1 SGHVS, CDR2 FQNEAQ. This CDR3 contains 15 residues. The ends were cut back, 1 base at V and 5 bases at J, with 14 bases in the middle. The CDR3 protein is CASSLVSSPAETQYF. In DNA, the CDR3 is TGTGCCAGCAGCTTAGTTTCTAGCCCCGCTGAGACCCAGTACTTC.

The chain has TRBV6-5 and TRBJ2-2; a possible D gene is TRBD2 (6 bases). Trimming removed 6 bases at V and 5 bases at J, with 16 bases between. The CDR3 runs to 15 residues. CDR1 and CDR2 from the germline V gene are MNHEY and SVGAGI. CDR3 sequence (DNA): TGTGCCAGCAGCCGGGAGTCGGGAGTTACCGGGGAGCTGTTTTTT. Its protein product is CASSRESGVTGELFF.

The chain carries TRBV9 and TRBJ2-7; maybe TRBD1 (6 bases). CDR1 SGDLS and CDR2 YYNGEE come from the germline V gene. The CDR3 consists of 13 residues. V dropped 4 bases and J dropped 0 bases, with 8 bases sitting between them. The CDR3: CASSTGISYEQYF. CDR3 sequence (DNA): TGTGCCAGCAGCACAGGGATCTCCTACGAGCAGTACTTC.